Listed here are 12 T cell receptor beta chains from one sample, sequenced in a study of long-term antiretroviral therapy in people with HIV. This was the immunoSEQ v3.0 assay at survey level. The data were produced by immunoSEQ multiplex PCR, yet TCRdb's version contains in-frame clones alone and is incomplete. This sample has approximately 19,000 clones, with 80% to 90% found just once. This specimen was unsorted PBMCs, taken around 2.7 years after starting antiretroviral therapy. All receptors come from a woman between 45 and 60 years old with HIV.

V and J are TRBV7-8 and TRBJ2-7, with TRBD2 matching 7 bases. CDR1 is SGHVS and CDR2 is FQNEAQ in the germline V gene. CDR3 length: 15 amino acids. The V gene end was trimmed by 0 bases and the J gene end by 3 bases; junction bases not matched to a gene: 5. The CDR3 bases are TGTGCCAGCAGCTTAGCGGGCGGGAGCAACTACGAGCAGTACTTC. It encodes CASSLAGGSNYEQYF.

J is TRBJ2-3 and V is TRBV19; D is possibly TRBD2 (5 bases). Trimming removed 5 bases at V and 0 bases at J, with 9 bases between. The CDR3 has 14 residues. The germline V gene encodes CDR1 LNHDA and CDR2 SQIVND (reference sequence). The DNA for the CDR3 is TGTGCCAGTAGTCCCTGGACTAGCACAGATACGCAGTATTTT. This gives the protein CASSPWTSTDTQYF.

The chain combines TRBV5-1 with TRBJ1-2; D is ambiguous. The CDR3 is 13 residues long. With 2 bases removed from V and 4 bases from J, the gap between germline ends came to 9 bases. In germline, CDR1 is SGHRS, CDR2 YFSETQ. The CDR3 reads CASSFTSSYGYTF. The CDR3 DNA is TGCGCCAGCAGCTTTACGTCATCCTATGGCTACACCTTC.

This clone was recorded only once. The rearrangement uses TRBV7-9 and TRBJ2-2; D possibly uses TRBD1 or TRBD2 (5 bases each). Germline-derived CDR1 and CDR2 are SEHNR and FQNEAQ (reference sequence). This CDR3 comprises 15 residues. Deletions cut 1 base from V and 4 bases from J, with 10 bases between. The CDR3 here is CASSLGIGTTGELFF. CDR3 nucleotides: TGTGCCAGCAGCTTAGGAATAGGGACCACCGGGGAGCTGTTTTTT.

This clone appeared a single time. The V and J genes are TRBV5-5 and TRBJ2-7; possible D gene TRBD2, 7 bases. This CDR3 region has 15 residues. Trimming removed 0 bases at V and 3 bases at J, with 13 bases between. Germline CDR1 and CDR2: SGHKS and YYEKEE (reference sequence). The CDR3 coding sequence is TGTGCCAGCAGCTTGGGGGGGGGCCTCTACTACGAGCAGTACTTC. Residues: CASSLGGGLYYEQYF.

This sequence joins TRBV13 and TRBJ1-2; D is unresolved. In germline, CDR1 is PRHDT, CDR2 FYEKMQ (reference sequence). V was shortened by 5 bases and J by 2 bases, with 9 bases between the two germline ends. CDR3 size: 13 residues. CDR3 sequence: CASSTRWNYGYTF. The CDR3, as DNA: TGTGCCAGCAGCACCCGGTGGAACTATGGCTACACCTTC.

The CDR3 DNA reads as TGTGCCAGCAGCTTGCGGGGAGGGCACCCCTACAATGAGCAGTTCTTC. Translated: CASSLRGGHPYNEQFF. V gene TRBV7-9 combines with J gene TRBJ2-1, with 7 bases identical to TRBD2. The V gene's germline CDR1 is SEHNR and CDR2 FQNEAQ (reference sequence). Trimming took 3 bases from V and 2 from J; bases not matched to a gene: 7. This CDR3 has 16 amino acids.

The chain has TRBV28 and TRBJ2-3; D may match TRBD1 or TRBD2 (5 bases each). This CDR3 has 17 amino acids. V lost 1 base, J lost 4 bases, and 18 bases lay in between. CDR1 is MDHEN, CDR2 SYDVKM, per germline. In nucleotides, the CDR3 is TGTGCCAGCAGTTTATACGGGGCGGGTTCGGGCGCAGATACGCAGTATTTT. Translating it yields CASSLYGAGSGADTQYF. Full variable domain (remainder filled in from reference TRBV28 and TRBJ2-3): DVKVTQSSRYLVKRTGEKVFLECVQDMDHENMFWYRQDPGLGLRLIYFSYDVKMKEKGDIPEGYSVSREKKERFSLILESASTNQTSMYLCASSLYGAGSGADTQYFGPGTRLTVL.

This clone was seen a few times. The chain has TRBV7-8 and TRBJ1-2, with no clear D. Germline V gives CDR1 SGHVS, CDR2 FQNEAQ. Trimming cost V 2 bases and J 2 bases, with 15 bases left between them. This CDR3 region has 16 residues. CDR3 DNA sequence: TGTGCCAGCAGCTTAATGTCGGCAGAGATAAACTATGGCTACACCTTC. Residues: CASSLMSAEINYGYTF.

The rearrangement uses TRBV2 and TRBJ2-5, with D maybe TRBD2 (6 bases). The CDR3 is 15 residues long. V was trimmed by 8 bases and J by 3 bases, leaving 19 bases between them. Germline CDR1 reads SNHLY; CDR2 reads FYNNEI. DNA for the CDR3: TGTGCCAGCCGGATTCGGGGCGGAGGGGAAGAGACCCAGTACTTC. The encoded protein is CASRIRGGGEETQYF.

The V gene is TRBV19, the J gene TRBJ2-7; TRBD2 matches at 7 bases. The trim removed 10 bases at V and 0 bases at J, leaving 6 bases unmatched. CDR1 and CDR2 from the germline V gene are LNHDA and SQIVND (reference sequence). The CDR3 covers 13 residues. The CDR3 spells CATRRGSSYEQYF. The CDR3 nucleotides are TGTGCCACCAGGCGGGGGAGCTCCTACGAGCAGTACTTC.

The chain couples TRBV6-5 to TRBJ2-5, with D possibly called TRBD1 or TRBD2 (5 bases each). Germline loops: CDR1 MNHEY, CDR2 SVGAGI. This CDR3 contains 13 residues. Trimming pared 4 bases from V and 5 bases from J, leaving 11 bases between. The CDR3 nucleotides read TGTGCCAGCAGTTTGAATGAGGGGGAGACCCAGTACTTC. Translation gives CASSLNEGETQYF.